A selection of T cell receptor beta chains follows, all from one sample in a study of blood T cell repertoires in COVID-19. The repertoire was sequenced with immunoSEQ multiplex PCR; TCRdb's copy has only in-frame clones and lacks some. Among 53,000 or so clones listed, about 80% were seen once. What was sequenced was peripheral blood. These receptor sequences come from a human donor in a cohort sampled during active COVID-19. Both conserved end residues are part of each CDR3. D genes are given only for firm matches. A clone size is listed for some rows: how often the clone was seen (once, few, many), or a class if it is expanded.

D: TRBD2; size: NA; V: TRBV27; J: TRBJ2-1; DNA: TGTGCCAGCAGTCCTAGCGGGGGGGCTCACAATGAGCAGTTCTTC; CDR3: CASSPSGGAHNEQFF
D: TRBD1; size: NA; V: TRBV19; J: TRBJ2-7; DNA: TGTGCCAGTAGTCTAACAGGGGCCGGCGAGCAGTACTTC; CDR3: CASSLTGAGEQYF
D: TRBD1; size: NA; V: TRBV5-1; J: TRBJ2-2; DNA: TGCGCCAGCACGGCAGGGGGCGGGGAGCTGTTTTTT; CDR3: CASTAGGGELFF
D: NA; size: NA; V: TRBV5-4; J: TRBJ2-2; DNA: TGTGCCAGCAGCCCAGCCCCGGGGACCGGGGAGCTGTTTTTT; CDR3: CASSPAPGTGELFF
D: TRBD1; size: NA; V: TRBV6-2/TRBV6-3; J: TRBJ2-7; DNA: TGTGCCAGCAGTTACTTACAGGGGTACGAGCAGTACTTC; CDR3: CASSYLQGYEQYF
D: NA; size: NA; V: TRBV19; J: TRBJ2-5; DNA: TGTGCCAGTAGTATCGGGAAGACCTTACCGTCATACCAAGAGACCCAGTACTTC; CDR3: CASSIGKTLPSYQETQYF
D: NA; size: NA; V: TRBV5-1; J: TRBJ2-7; DNA: TGCGCCAGCAGCCTAGACTGGGCGGGCGAGCAGTACTTC; CDR3: CASSLDWAGEQYF
D: NA; size: NA; V: TRBV2; J: TRBJ2-3; DNA: TGTGCCAGAGGGGGGGAAGCGGAAGTAGATACGCAGTATTTT; CDR3: CARGGEAEVDTQYF
D: TRBD1; size: NA; V: TRBV10-3; J: TRBJ1-4; DNA: TGTGCCATCAGTGACGGACAGGCCGAATACGAAAAACTGTTTTTT; CDR3: CAISDGQAEYEKLFF
D: TRBD2; size: NA; V: TRBV3-1/TRBV3-2; J: TRBJ2-1; DNA: TGTGCCAGCAGTCCTCCGGGACTAGCGGACTATCTCTACAATGAGCAGTTCTTC; CDR3: CASSPPGLADYLYNEQFF
D: NA; size: NA; V: TRBV6-5; J: TRBJ2-7; DNA: TGTGCCAGCAGTTCGGACAACTACGAGCAGTACTTC; CDR3: CASSSDNYEQYF
D: NA; size: NA; V: TRBV12-3/TRBV12-4; J: TRBJ2-7; DNA: TGTGCCAGCAGTCTTGGACAGACCTACGAGCAGTACTTC; CDR3: CASSLGQTYEQYF
D: TRBD2; size: NA; V: TRBV7-9; J: TRBJ2-1; DNA: TGTGCCAGCAGCAATAGCGGGGGGGCGAATGAGCAGTTCTTC; CDR3: CASSNSGGANEQFF
D: NA; size: NA; V: TRBV3-1/TRBV3-2; J: TRBJ1-1; DNA: TGTGCCAGCAGTCAAGGGAGGGACTCCACTGAAGCTTTCTTT; CDR3: CASSQGRDSTEAFF
D: TRBD2; size: few; V: TRBV30; J: TRBJ2-7; DNA: TGTGCCTGGAGTCCCCCAGCGGGAGGCCCAGTGTTTCAGTACTTC; CDR3: CAWSPPAGGPVFQYF
D: NA; size: NA; V: TRBV11-2; J: TRBJ2-1; DNA: TGTGCCAGCAGCTTAGGGTCCGGACTAAGGAATGAGCAGTTCTTC; CDR3: CASSLGSGLRNEQFF
D: TRBD1; size: NA; V: TRBV19; J: TRBJ2-5; DNA: TGTGCCAGTAGCAAAAGCGGGACAGGGGCTGAGACCCAGTACTTC; CDR3: CASSKSGTGAETQYF
D: NA; size: NA; V: TRBV27; J: TRBJ1-1; DNA: TGTGCCAGCAGTCCAAAGCGTTACACTGAAGCTTTCTTT; CDR3: CASSPKRYTEAFF
D: NA; size: NA; V: TRBV9; J: TRBJ1-2; DNA: TGTGCCAGCAGCGTAGCTACGGGGGAGGGCTATGGCTACACCTTC; CDR3: CASSVATGEGYGYTF
D: NA; size: NA; V: TRBV5-6; J: TRBJ1-6; DNA: TGTGCCAGCAGCCGCCGCACAGGGATTGGTTCACCCCTCCACTTT; CDR3: CASSRRTGIGSPLHF
D: NA; size: NA; V: TRBV12-3/TRBV12-4; J: TRBJ1-1; DNA: TGTGCCAGCAGTAGACAGTTGAACACTGAAGCTTTCTTT; CDR3: CASSRQLNTEAFF
D: NA; size: NA; V: TRBV6-5; J: TRBJ2-7; DNA: TGTGCCAGCAGTTACTCCCGACTTGTTGTAACCTACGAGCAGTACTTC; CDR3: CASSYSRLVVTYEQYF
D: TRBD1; size: NA; V: TRBV19; J: TRBJ2-7; DNA: TGTGCCAGTAGTGAACAGACAGGGACCGAGCAGTACTTC; CDR3: CASSEQTGTEQYF
D: NA; size: NA; V: TRBV9; J: TRBJ1-2; DNA: TGTGCCAGCAGCGTAGCCGACATCGTATATGGCTACACCTTC; CDR3: CASSVADIVYGYTF
D: TRBD2; size: NA; V: TRBV3-1/TRBV3-2; J: TRBJ2-5; DNA: TGTGCCAGCAGCTCCTCGGGGGGGGAGACCCAGTACTTC; CDR3: CASSSSGGETQYF
D: TRBD2; size: few; V: TRBV7-8; J: TRBJ2-3; DNA: TGTGCCAGCAGCTTACACCCGGGACTAGCGGGAGGGCCGACTCAAACAGATACGCAGTATTTT; CDR3: CASSLHPGLAGGPTQTDTQYF
D: NA; size: once; V: TRBV11-2; J: TRBJ1-6; DNA: TGTGCCAGCAGCGCAACACTAGATGGGGATTCACCCCTCCACTTT; CDR3: CASSATLDGDSPLHF
D: NA; size: NA; V: TRBV6-5; J: TRBJ1-5; DNA: TGTGCCAGCAGGTTGACAGGAAATCAGCCCCAGCATTTT; CDR3: CASRLTGNQPQHF
D: TRBD1; size: NA; V: TRBV10-3; J: TRBJ1-1; DNA: TGTGCCATCCGAGGGACAGGGAACCCTGAAGCTTTCTTT; CDR3: CAIRGTGNPEAFF
D: TRBD2; size: NA; V: TRBV5-4; J: TRBJ2-1; DNA: TGTGCCAGCAGCAAGACTAGCGGGATGTACAATGAGCAGTTCTTC; CDR3: CASSKTSGMYNEQFF
D: TRBD1; size: NA; V: TRBV24-1; J: TRBJ1-5; DNA: TGTGCCACCAGAAGACAGGGGGTTTATAGCAATCAGCCCCAGCATTTT; CDR3: CATRRQGVYSNQPQHF
D: TRBD1; size: NA; V: TRBV7-9; J: TRBJ2-7; DNA: TGTGCCAGCAGCTTATCAGGGGGCAGCGACGAGCAGTACTTC; CDR3: CASSLSGGSDEQYF
D: NA; size: NA; V: TRBV27; J: TRBJ2-5; DNA: TGTGCCAGCAGTTTCGACGGGTACCAAGAGACCCAGTACTTC; CDR3: CASSFDGYQETQYF